This T cell receptor (beta chain) was captured in a study of blood T cell repertoires in COVID-19. This CDR3 is 13 amino acids long. The germline V gene has CDR1 MNHEY and CDR2 SVGAGI. V was pared by 6 bases and J by 2 bases, with 10 bases between. Using immunoSEQ multiplex PCR, the repertoire was profiled, and TCRdb retains in-frame clones only, with some absent. The table has roughly 140,000 clones, 60% to 80% seen once; the top ten hold 8.6%. The rearrangement uses TRBV6-5 and TRBJ2-5; unclear D gene. Sequenced material: peripheral blood. This sequence was found in a middle-aged man with active or convalescent COVID-19. Here the CDR3 DNA reads TGTGCCAGCAGGGAGAGCTATCAAGAGACCCAGTACTTC. It encodes CASRESYQETQYF.